One TCR beta chain is described in this entry. The antigen is not known. These data belong to a study of shared clonotypes between healthy human individuals. Study-level points and caveats: The generation probabilities recorded for non-shared clonotypes fell below those of clonotypes shared by all four donors.

Trimming took 5 bases from V and 3 from J; bases not matched to a gene: 5. Germline-derived CDR1 and CDR2 are MNHNY and SVGAGI (reference sequence). This CDR3 region has 16 residues. Sequencing used immunoSEQ multiplex PCR; TCRdb keeps in-frame clones, though not all of them. The sample lists roughly 2.2 million clones; approximately 90% were seen once. This chain connects TRBV6-6 to TRBJ2-2; 11 positions agree with TRBD1. Sequencing was performed on naive CD4+ T cells from PBMCs. Subset of the sample: CD45RA+ positively selected. The origin of this receptor is a man aged 18-30 years in good health. Some clones in this sample may be carry-over from other donors' samples. This chain's CDR3 is CASSRRTGGDTGELFF. In DNA, the CDR3 is TGTGCCAGCAGTCGACGGACAGGGGGCGACACCGGGGAGCTGTTTTTT.